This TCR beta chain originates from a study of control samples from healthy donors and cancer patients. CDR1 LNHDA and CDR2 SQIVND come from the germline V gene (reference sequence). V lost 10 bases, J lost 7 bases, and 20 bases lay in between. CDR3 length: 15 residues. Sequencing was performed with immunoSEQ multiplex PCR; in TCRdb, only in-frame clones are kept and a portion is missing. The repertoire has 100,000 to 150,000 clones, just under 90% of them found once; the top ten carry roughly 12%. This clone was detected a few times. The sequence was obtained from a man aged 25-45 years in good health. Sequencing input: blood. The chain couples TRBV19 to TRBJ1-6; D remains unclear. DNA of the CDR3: TGTGCCACCCAATCTTCATGGGTGGGCAATTCACCCCTCCACTTT. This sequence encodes CATQSSWVGNSPLHF.